A selection of T cell receptor beta chains follows, all from one sample in a study of Ad26.COV2.S vaccination and SARS-CoV-2 variants. TCRdb keeps only in-frame clones here, not all; method: immunoSEQ multiplex PCR. The sample lists fewer than 600,000 clones, nearly 90% seen once, with more than 1.5% in the top ten. The starting material was peripheral blood, obtained in a trial of Ad26.COV2.S vaccine versus placebo. The receptors come from a person aged 18-65 years who received the Ad26.COV2.S COVID-19 vaccine or a placebo. Both conserved end residues are part of each CDR3. D genes are given only for firm matches. Size values are once, few and many counts, or a class for expanded clones, and some rows have none.

>TRBV14|.|.|TRBJ2-5
CASSQGNRGGETQYF
TGTGCCAGCAGCCAAGGGAACAGGGGGGGCGAGACCCAGTACTTC
>TRBV14|.|.|TRBJ2-2
CASSHRGAGELFF
TGTGCCAGCAGCCACAGGGGAGCCGGGGAGCTGTTTTTT
>TRBV3-1/TRBV3-2|.|.|TRBJ1-6
CASRDTYNSPLHF
TGTGCCAGCCGGGACACCTATAATTCACCCCTCCACTTT
>TRBV12-3/TRBV12-4|.|.|TRBJ1-2
CASSLTGADGYTF
TGTGCCAGCAGTTTAACGGGGGCCGATGGCTACACCTTC
>TRBV12-3/TRBV12-4|.|.|TRBJ2-7
CASSLLSPHEQYF
TGTGCCAGCAGTTTATTGAGTCCCCACGAGCAGTACTTC
>TRBV5-8|TRBD1|once|TRBJ1-2
CASRPMGTGLEGYTF
TGTGCCAGCAGGCCCATGGGGACAGGGCTTGAAGGCTACACCTTC
>TRBV5-1|.|once|TRBJ1-2
CASSIRDTAGYGYTF
TGCGCCAGCAGCATCCGGGACACTGCTGGCTATGGCTACACCTTC
>TRBV10-3|.|.|TRBJ1-2
CAISDPPSRVSEGYTF
TGTGCCATCAGTGACCCCCCTTCCCGAGTCAGCGAGGGCTACACCTTC
>TRBV5-1|.|.|TRBJ1-1
CASSPQTGRTETEAFF
TGCGCCAGCAGCCCCCAAACGGGGAGGACAGAAACTGAAGCTTTCTTT
>TRBV6-2/TRBV6-3|.|.|TRBJ1-2
CASSFRGLYGYTF
TGTGCCAGCAGTTTCAGGGGATTATATGGCTACACCTTC
>TRBV6-1|.|.|TRBJ1-5
CASTEGGAGQPQHF
TGTGCCAGCACTGAAGGGGGGGCGGGTCAGCCCCAGCATTTT
>TRBV29-1|TRBD1|.|TRBJ2-1
CSVVTGGSSYNEQFF
TGCAGCGTCGTAACAGGGGGGAGCTCCTACAATGAGCAGTTCTTC
>TRBV19|.|.|TRBJ1-2
CASSIKENYGYTF
TGTGCCAGTAGTATTAAGGAAAACTATGGCTACACCTTC
>TRBV6-5|.|.|TRBJ1-1
CASSYSRGARNTEAFF
TGTGCCAGCAGTTATTCTCGGGGGGCAAGGAACACTGAAGCTTTCTTT
>TRBV5-1|TRBD1|.|TRBJ2-3
CASSLAGTATDTQYF
TGCGCCAGCAGCTTGGCCGGGACAGCCACAGATACGCAGTATTTT
>TRBV7-8|.|.|TRBJ1-1
CASSHSSAEAFF
TGTGCCAGCAGCCACTCAAGCGCTGAAGCTTTCTTT
>TRBV6-1|.|.|TRBJ2-2
CASSELGPRANTGELFF
TGTGCCAGCAGTGAACTGGGGCCTCGAGCGAACACCGGGGAGCTGTTTTTT
>TRBV28|.|once|TRBJ2-6
CASSLVSGNSGANVLTF
TGTGCCAGCAGTTTGGTTAGCGGAAACTCTGGGGCCAACGTCCTGACTTTC
>TRBV6-5|.|.|TRBJ1-2
CASRQRDSYGYTF
TGTGCCAGCAGGCAGCGGGACTCCTATGGCTACACCTTC
>TRBV10-3|.|.|TRBJ1-6
CAISETGVNSPLHF
TGTGCCATCAGTGAGACCGGAGTTAATTCACCCCTCCACTTT
>TRBV7-9|TRBD2|.|TRBJ2-3
CASSPGTGGGTTDTQYF
TGTGCCAGCAGCCCGGGGACGGGCGGGGGGACGACAGATACGCAGTATTTT
>TRBV19|.|.|TRBJ2-2
CASSTTGAGTGELFF
TGTGCCAGTAGTACGACGGGAGCAGGGACCGGGGAGCTGTTTTTT
>TRBV19|TRBD1|.|TRBJ1-4
CASTLQGATNEKLFF
TGTGCCAGTACGCTACAGGGGGCAACTAATGAAAAACTGTTTTTT
>TRBV18|TRBD1|few|TRBJ1-1
CASSTAQGGTRGEAFF
TGTGCCAGCTCAACAGCCCAGGGGGGGACCCGAGGGGAAGCTTTCTTT
>TRBV11-1|TRBD1|.|TRBJ2-7
CASSRDRNYEQYF
TGTGCCAGCAGCCGGGACAGAAACTACGAGCAGTACTTC
>TRBV6-6|TRBD2|.|TRBJ2-7
CASSRAGPNYEQYF
TGTGCCAGCAGTCGAGCGGGACCGAACTACGAGCAGTACTTC
>TRBV12-3/TRBV12-4|.|.|TRBJ1-2
CASSQGPVHTF
TGTGCCAGCAGTCAAGGACCAGTGCACACCTTC
>TRBV19|.|.|TRBJ1-5
CASSMGRADSNQPQHF
TGTGCCAGTAGTATGGGCAGGGCCGATAGCAATCAGCCCCAGCATTTT
>TRBV6-2/TRBV6-3|.|few|TRBJ1-1
CASSRYIGGTEAFF
TGTGCCAGCAGCCGTTACATAGGGGGCACTGAAGCTTTCTTT
>TRBV5-1|TRBD1|.|TRBJ2-2
CASSWVQGALTPGELFF
TGCGCCAGCAGCTGGGTACAGGGGGCGCTTACACCCGGGGAGCTGTTTTTT
>TRBV5-5|.|.|TRBJ2-2
CASSERWELGELFF
TGTGCCAGCAGCGAGAGGTGGGAACTCGGGGAGCTGTTTTTT
>TRBV6-6|.|.|TRBJ2-1
CASSRTSNNEQFF
TGTGCCAGCAGTCGAACTAGTAACAATGAGCAGTTCTTC
>TRBV5-1|TRBD1|.|TRBJ1-5
CASSQDRANQPQHF
TGCGCCAGCAGCCAGGACAGGGCCAATCAGCCCCAGCATTTT
>TRBV19|TRBD1|.|TRBJ2-5
CASSITGESQETQYF
TGTGCCAGTAGTATAACAGGGGAAAGCCAAGAGACCCAGTACTTC
>TRBV29-1|TRBD2|.|TRBJ2-1
CSVEALAGSEQFF
TGCAGCGTTGAGGCGCTAGCGGGAAGTGAGCAGTTCTTC
>TRBV18|.|once|TRBJ2-7
CASSPLGRYEQYF
TGTGCCAGCTCACCTTTAGGCAGATACGAGCAGTACTTC
>TRBV27|.|.|TRBJ1-4
CASSLGSANEKLFF
TGTGCCAGCAGTTTGGGGAGCGCTAATGAAAAACTGTTTTTT
>TRBV3-1/TRBV3-2|TRBD1|.|TRBJ1-2
CASSPGQGGGYTF
TGTGCCAGCAGCCCCGGACAGGGCGGCGGCTACACCTTC
>TRBV7-3|TRBD2|.|TRBJ2-5
CASSSRAGGWETQYF
TGTGCCAGCAGCTCCCGAGCGGGAGGGTGGGAGACCCAGTACTTC
>TRBV24-1|TRBD1|.|TRBJ1-1
CATRGTGATEAFF
TGTGCCACTAGAGGGACAGGGGCCACTGAAGCTTTCTTT
>TRBV10-3|.|.|TRBJ2-7
CAISDREGGTYEQYF
TGTGCCATCAGTGATCGGGAAGGGGGGACCTACGAGCAGTACTTC
>TRBV7-2|TRBD1|.|TRBJ2-5
CASSPFARGQGAEETQYF
TGTGCCAGCAGCCCGTTCGCTCGTGGGCAGGGGGCCGAAGAGACCCAGTACTTC
>TRBV6-6|.|.|TRBJ2-2
CASSPNVGYGELFF
TGTGCCAGCAGCCCCAATGTGGGGTACGGGGAGCTGTTTTTT
>TRBV12-3/TRBV12-4|.|.|TRBJ2-2
CASSFSDTGELFF
TGTGCCAGCAGTTTCTCAGACACCGGGGAGCTGTTTTTT
>TRBV7-2|.|.|TRBJ1-5
CASSTGTGDFQPQHF
TGTGCCAGCAGCACCGGGACGGGGGATTTTCAGCCCCAGCATTTT
>TRBV9|.|once|TRBJ2-3
CASSVEAASNTQYF
TGTGCCAGCAGCGTAGAGGCAGCGTCAAATACGCAGTATTTT
>TRBV7-3|TRBD2|once|TRBJ2-5
CASSPGLAGGRRDQETQYF
TGTGCCAGCAGCCCGGGACTAGCGGGGGGGCGCCGGGACCAAGAGACCCAGTACTTC
>TRBV18|.|.|TRBJ2-7
CASSPPSLGFYEQYF
TGTGCCAGCTCACCACCGTCTTTGGGTTTCTACGAGCAGTACTTC
>TRBV12-3/TRBV12-4|.|once|TRBJ1-3
CASSFSLLGTIYF
TGTGCCAGCAGTTTTAGTCTCCTGGGCACCATATATTTT
>TRBV10-3|.|.|TRBJ1-1
CAISESLNTEAFF
TGTGCCATCAGTGAGTCCTTGAACACTGAAGCTTTCTTT
>TRBV5-8|.|.|TRBJ2-7
CASSLESRGGSYEQYF
TGTGCCAGCAGCTTGGAATCCAGGGGGGGCTCCTACGAGCAGTACTTC
>TRBV4-2|TRBD2|.|TRBJ2-3
CASSQEGGLAGLPDTQYF
TGTGCCAGCAGCCAAGAGGGGGGACTAGCGGGGCTGCCAGATACGCAGTATTTT
>TRBV6-5|.|.|TRBJ2-1
CASSYAAINEQFF
TGTGCCAGCAGTTACGCGGCGATTAATGAGCAGTTCTTC
>TRBV2|TRBD1|.|TRBJ2-2
CASRADRANTGELFF
TGTGCCAGCAGGGCTGACAGGGCTAACACCGGGGAGCTGTTTTTT